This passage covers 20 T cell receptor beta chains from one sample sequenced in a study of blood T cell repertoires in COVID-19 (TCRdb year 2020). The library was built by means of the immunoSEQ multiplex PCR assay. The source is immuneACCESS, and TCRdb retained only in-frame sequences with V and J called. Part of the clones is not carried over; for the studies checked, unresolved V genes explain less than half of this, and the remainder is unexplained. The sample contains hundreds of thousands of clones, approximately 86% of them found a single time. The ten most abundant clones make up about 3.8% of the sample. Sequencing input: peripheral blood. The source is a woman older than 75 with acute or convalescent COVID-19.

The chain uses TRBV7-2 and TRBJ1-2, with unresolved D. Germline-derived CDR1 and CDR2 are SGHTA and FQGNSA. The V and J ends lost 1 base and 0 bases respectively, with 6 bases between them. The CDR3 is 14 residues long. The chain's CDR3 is CASSLVVANYGYTF. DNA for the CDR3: TGTGCCAGCAGCTTAGTAGTGGCTAACTATGGCTACACCTTC.

DNA for the CDR3: TGTGCCAGCAGCTTCTTCTTAACCTACGAGCAGTACTTC. It is translated as CASSFFLTYEQYF. J is TRBJ2-7 and V is TRBV5-6; D remains ambiguous. V gave up 2 bases and J gave up 2 bases, with 8 bases separating them. Per the germline V gene, CDR1 is SGHDT and CDR2 is YYEEEE. This CDR3 contains 13 residues.

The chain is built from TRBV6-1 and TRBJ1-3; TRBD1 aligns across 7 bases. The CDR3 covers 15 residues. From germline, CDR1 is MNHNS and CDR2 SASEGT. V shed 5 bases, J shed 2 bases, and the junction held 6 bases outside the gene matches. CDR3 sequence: CASSPGTAAGNTIYF. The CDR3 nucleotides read TGTGCCAGCAGTCCCGGGACAGCGGCTGGAAACACCATATATTTT.

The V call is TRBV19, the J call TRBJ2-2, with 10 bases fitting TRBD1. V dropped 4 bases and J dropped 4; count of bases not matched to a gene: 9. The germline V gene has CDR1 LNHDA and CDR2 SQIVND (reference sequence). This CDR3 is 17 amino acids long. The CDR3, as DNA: TGTGCCAGTAGTACGCGGACAGGGGGAGGCCCCACCGGGGAGCTGTTTTTT. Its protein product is CASSTRTGGGPTGELFF.

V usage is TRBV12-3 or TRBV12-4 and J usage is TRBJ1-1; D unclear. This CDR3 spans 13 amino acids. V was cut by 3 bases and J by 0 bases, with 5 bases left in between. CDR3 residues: CASSFNLNTEAFF. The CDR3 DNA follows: TGTGCCAGCAGTTTTAATCTGAACACTGAAGCTTTCTTT.

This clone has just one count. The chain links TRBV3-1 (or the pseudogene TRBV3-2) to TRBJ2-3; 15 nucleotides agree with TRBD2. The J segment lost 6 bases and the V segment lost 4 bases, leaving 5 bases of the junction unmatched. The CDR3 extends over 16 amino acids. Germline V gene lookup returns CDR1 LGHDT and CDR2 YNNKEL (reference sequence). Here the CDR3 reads CASSRRTSGGADTQYF. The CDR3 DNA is TGTGCCAGCAGCCGCCGGACTAGCGGGGGGGCGGATACGCAGTATTTT.

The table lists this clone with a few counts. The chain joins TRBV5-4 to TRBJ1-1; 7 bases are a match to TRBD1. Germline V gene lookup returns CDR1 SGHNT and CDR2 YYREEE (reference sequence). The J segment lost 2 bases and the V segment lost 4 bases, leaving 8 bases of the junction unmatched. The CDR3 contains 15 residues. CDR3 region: CASSPRQGLNTEAFF. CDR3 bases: TGTGCCAGCAGCCCGAGACAGGGCCTCAACACTGAAGCTTTCTTT.

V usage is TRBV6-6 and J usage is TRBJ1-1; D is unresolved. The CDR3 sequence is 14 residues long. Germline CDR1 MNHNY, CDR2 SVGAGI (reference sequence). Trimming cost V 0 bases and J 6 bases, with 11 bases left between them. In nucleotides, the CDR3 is TGTGCCAGCAGTTACTCGGGGAGCGCCCCTGAAGCTTTCTTT. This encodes CASSYSGSAPEAFF.

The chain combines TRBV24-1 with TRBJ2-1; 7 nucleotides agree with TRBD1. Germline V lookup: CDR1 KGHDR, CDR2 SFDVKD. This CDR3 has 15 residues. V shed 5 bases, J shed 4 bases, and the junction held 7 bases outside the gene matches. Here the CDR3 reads CATSVARGNYNEQFF. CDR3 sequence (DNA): TGTGCCACCAGTGTCGCCAGGGGGAATTACAATGAGCAGTTCTTC.

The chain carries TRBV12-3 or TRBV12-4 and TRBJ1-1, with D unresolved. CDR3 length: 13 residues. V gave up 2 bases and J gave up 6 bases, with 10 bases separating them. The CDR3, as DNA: TGTGCCAGCAGTTTATTCCGAGGGTCTGAAGCTTTCTTT. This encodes CASSLFRGSEAFF.

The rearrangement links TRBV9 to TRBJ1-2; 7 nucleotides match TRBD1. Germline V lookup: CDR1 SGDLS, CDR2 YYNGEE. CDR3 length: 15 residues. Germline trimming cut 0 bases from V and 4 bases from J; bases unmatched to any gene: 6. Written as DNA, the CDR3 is TGTGCCAGCAGCGTAGTCAGGGGGGAGATCTATGGCTACACCTTC. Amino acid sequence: CASSVVRGEIYGYTF.

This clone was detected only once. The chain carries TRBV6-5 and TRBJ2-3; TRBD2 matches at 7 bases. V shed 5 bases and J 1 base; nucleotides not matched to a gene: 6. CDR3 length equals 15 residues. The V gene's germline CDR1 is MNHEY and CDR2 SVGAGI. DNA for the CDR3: TGTGCCAGCAGTAGACTAGCAAGGGGCACAGATACGCAGTATTTT. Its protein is CASSRLARGTDTQYF.

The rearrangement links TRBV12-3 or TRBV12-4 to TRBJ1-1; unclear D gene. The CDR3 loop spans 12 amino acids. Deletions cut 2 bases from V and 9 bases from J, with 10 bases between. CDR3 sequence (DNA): TGTGCCAGCAGTTTATCAGCGAGGCAAGCTTTCTTT. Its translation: CASSLSARQAFF.

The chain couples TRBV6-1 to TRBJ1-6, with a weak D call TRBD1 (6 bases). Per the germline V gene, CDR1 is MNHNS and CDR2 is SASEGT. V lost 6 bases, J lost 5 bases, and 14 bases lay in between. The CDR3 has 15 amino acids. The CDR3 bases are TGTGCCAGCAGCCACGGACAGCTTAATAATTCACCCCTCCACTTT. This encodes CASSHGQLNNSPLHF.

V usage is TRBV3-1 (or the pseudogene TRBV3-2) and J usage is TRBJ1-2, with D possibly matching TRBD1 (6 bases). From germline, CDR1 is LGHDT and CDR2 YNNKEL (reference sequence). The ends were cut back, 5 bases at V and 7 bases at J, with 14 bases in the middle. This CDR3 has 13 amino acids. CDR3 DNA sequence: TGTGCCAGCAGCTTACAGGGATTCATTGGCTACACCTTC. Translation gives CASSLQGFIGYTF.

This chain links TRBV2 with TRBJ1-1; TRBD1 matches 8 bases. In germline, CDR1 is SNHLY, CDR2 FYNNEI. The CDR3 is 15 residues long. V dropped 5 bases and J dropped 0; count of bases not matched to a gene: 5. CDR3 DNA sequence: TGTGCCAGCAGTCGGACAGGGCTCTTGAACACTGAAGCTTTCTTT. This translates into CASSRTGLLNTEAFF.

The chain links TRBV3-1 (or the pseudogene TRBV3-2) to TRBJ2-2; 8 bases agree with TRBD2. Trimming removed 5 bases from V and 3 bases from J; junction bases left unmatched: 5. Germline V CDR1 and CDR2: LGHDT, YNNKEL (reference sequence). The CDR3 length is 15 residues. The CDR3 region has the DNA TGTGCCAGCAGCTACGGGGGGGTCGACACCGGGGAGCTGTTTTTT. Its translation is CASSYGGVDTGELFF.

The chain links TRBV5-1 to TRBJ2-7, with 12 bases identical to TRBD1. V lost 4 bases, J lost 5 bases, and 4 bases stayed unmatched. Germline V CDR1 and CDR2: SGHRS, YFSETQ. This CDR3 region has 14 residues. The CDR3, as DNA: TGCGCCAGCAGCCCGGGACAGGGGGCCAACGAGCAGTACTTC. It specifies CASSPGQGANEQYF.

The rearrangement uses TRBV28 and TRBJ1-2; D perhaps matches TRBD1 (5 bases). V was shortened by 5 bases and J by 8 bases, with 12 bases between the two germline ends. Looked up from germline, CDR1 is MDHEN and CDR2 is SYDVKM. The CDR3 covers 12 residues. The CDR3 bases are TGTGCCAGCAGTGTTGGGGGAGGAGGCTACACCTTC. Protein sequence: CASSVGGGGYTF.

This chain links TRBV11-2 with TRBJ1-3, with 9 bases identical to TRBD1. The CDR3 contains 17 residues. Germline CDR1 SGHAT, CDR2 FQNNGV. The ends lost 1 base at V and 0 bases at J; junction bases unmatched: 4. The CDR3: CASSLGSGQGSGNTIYF. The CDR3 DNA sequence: TGTGCCAGCAGCTTAGGATCGGGACAGGGCTCTGGAAACACCATATATTTT.